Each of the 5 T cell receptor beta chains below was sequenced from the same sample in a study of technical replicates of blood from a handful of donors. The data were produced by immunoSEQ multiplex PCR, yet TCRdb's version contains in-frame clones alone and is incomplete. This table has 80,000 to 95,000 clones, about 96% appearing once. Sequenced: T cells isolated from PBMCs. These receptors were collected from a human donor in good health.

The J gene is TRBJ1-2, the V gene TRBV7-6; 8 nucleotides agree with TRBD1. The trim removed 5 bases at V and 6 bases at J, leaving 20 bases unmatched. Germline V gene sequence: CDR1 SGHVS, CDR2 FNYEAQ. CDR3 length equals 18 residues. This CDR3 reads CASSDQTRRDRLSHGYTF. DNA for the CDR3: TGTGCCAGCAGCGACCAAACCCGCCGGGACAGGTTATCGCATGGCTACACCTTC.

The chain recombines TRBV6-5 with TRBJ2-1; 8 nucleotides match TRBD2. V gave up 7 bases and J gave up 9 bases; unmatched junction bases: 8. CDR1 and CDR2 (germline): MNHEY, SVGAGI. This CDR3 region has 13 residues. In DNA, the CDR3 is TGTGCCAGCAACCGGGGGGGAGAAAGTGAGCAGTTCTTC. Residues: CASNRGGESEQFF.

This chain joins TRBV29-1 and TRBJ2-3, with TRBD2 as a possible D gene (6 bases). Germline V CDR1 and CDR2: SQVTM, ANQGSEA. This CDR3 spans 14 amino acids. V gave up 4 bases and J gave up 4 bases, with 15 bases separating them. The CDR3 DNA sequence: TGCAGCGTTGGATTTTTCGGGGGTCCAGATACGCAGTATTTT. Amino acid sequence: CSVGFFGGPDTQYF.

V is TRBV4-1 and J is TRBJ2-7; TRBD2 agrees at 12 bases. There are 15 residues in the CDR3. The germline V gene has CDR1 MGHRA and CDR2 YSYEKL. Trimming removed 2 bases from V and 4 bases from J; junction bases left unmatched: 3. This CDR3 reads CASSQTTSGRYEQYF. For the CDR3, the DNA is TGCGCCAGCAGCCAAACGACTAGCGGGAGATACGAGCAGTACTTC.

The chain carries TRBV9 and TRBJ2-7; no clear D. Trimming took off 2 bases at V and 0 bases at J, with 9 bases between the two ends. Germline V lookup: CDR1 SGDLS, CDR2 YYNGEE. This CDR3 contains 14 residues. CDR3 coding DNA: TGTGCCAGCAGCGTTGGCCGATCCTCCTACGAGCAGTACTTC. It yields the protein CASSVGRSSYEQYF.